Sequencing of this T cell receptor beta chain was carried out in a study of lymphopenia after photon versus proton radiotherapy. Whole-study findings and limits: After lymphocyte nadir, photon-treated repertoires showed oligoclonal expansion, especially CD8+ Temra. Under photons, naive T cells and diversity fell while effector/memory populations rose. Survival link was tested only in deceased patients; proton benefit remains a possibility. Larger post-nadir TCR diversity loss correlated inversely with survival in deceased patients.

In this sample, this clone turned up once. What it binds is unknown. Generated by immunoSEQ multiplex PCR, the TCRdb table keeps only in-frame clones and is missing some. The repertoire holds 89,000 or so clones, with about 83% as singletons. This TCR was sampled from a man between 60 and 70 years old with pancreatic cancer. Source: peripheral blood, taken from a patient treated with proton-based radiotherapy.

The CDR3 protein is CASSSIPGQRQETQYF. The CDR3 DNA follows: TGTGCCAGCAGTTCAATCCCGGGACAGAGACAAGAGACCCAGTACTTC. The V gene is TRBV6-6, the J gene TRBJ2-5; the match to TRBD1 covers 7 bases. The CDR3 runs 16 residues. V gave up 4 bases and J gave up 2 bases; unmatched junction bases: 10. Germline CDR1 MNHNY, CDR2 SVGAGI (reference sequence).